These 6 T cell receptor beta chains were all obtained from the same sample, sequenced in a study of CD4 and CD8 cells across lung adenocarcinoma regions. TCRdb re-called the PCR reads through MiXCR, storing one row per CDR3 protein. The data contain some 7,600 distinct CDR3 sequences, about 50% of them singletons. The specimen was CD8+ T cells from the center of a lung tumor. The receptors originated from a male donor with lung adenocarcinoma. The CD4 and CD8 labels of this study may be unreliable.

The sample holds a few counts of this clonotype. V is TRBV27 and J is TRBJ1-2, with 8 bases matching TRBD1. The CDR3 consists of 15 residues. CDR1 and CDR2 (germline): MNHEY, SMNVEV (reference sequence). J lost 6 bases, V lost 6 bases, and 12 bases had no gene match. Here the CDR3 DNA reads TGTGCCAGCAGCTTGGAGCAGGGGGCGGGGAATGGCTACACCTTC. Its translation is CASSLEQGAGNGYTF.

This clonotype is labeled as medium-sized. In nucleotides, the CDR3 is TGTGCCAGCAGCCCCTCGGGCAATCAGCCCCAGCATTTT. The encoded protein is CASSPSGNQPQHF. The rearrangement links TRBV6-1 to TRBJ1-5, with no clear D. The CDR3 covers 13 residues. The germline V gene encodes CDR1 MNHNS and CDR2 SASEGT. V lost 6 bases and J 2 bases, leaving 8 bases between the germline ends.

V is TRBV6-1 and J is TRBJ2-1, with 7 nucleotides matching TRBD2. CDR3 length: 17 residues. The ends lost 4 bases at V and 6 bases at J; junction bases unmatched: 15. CDR1 MNHNS and CDR2 SASEGT come from the germline V gene. The CDR3 loop is CASSAQGGLSPRNEQFF. The DNA of the CDR3 is TGTGCCAGCAGTGCCCAGGGAGGGCTTTCGCCTCGCAATGAGCAGTTCTTC.

A word on this clonotype: Its ends do not fully match the called genes, so a read error is possible. CDR3 DNA: TGTGCTAGCAGCTTCCCTGGCGGGAGGAAAGAGACCCAGTACTTC. Its translation: CASSFPGGRKETQYF. The chain joins TRBV7-7 to TRBJ2-5, with 8 bases matching TRBD2. The germline V gene has CDR1 SSHAT and CDR2 FNYEAQ (reference sequence). The CDR3 has 15 residues.

This chain uses TRBV6-4 with TRBJ2-3; 8 positions match TRBD2. With 3 bases clipped from V and 1 base from J, the junction kept 27 bases outside the gene matches. Germline CDR1 is MRHNA and CDR2 is SNTAGT. The CDR3 runs 23 residues. The CDR3 loop reads CASSEGRWVKLAERGRGTDTQYF. CDR3 bases: TGTGCCAGCAGTGAAGGGCGGTGGGTAAAACTAGCGGAGAGGGGAAGGGGCACAGATACGCAGTATTTT.

This clonotype was detected only a few times. The V and J genes are TRBV15 and TRBJ2-5; 13 nucleotides line up with TRBD2. This CDR3 contains 17 residues. Trimming took 0 bases from V and 3 from J; bases not matched to a gene: 4. Per germline, CDR1 LNHNV and CDR2 YYDKDF (reference sequence). CDR3 DNA: TGTGCCACCAGCAGAGATTACGGACTAGCGGGAGAAGAGACCCAGTACTTC. Translated: CATSRDYGLAGEETQYF.